This T cell receptor beta chain was documented in a study of PD-1 blockade in classical Hodgkin lymphoma. Overall study findings and caveats: Repertoire differences have undefined causes, possibly disease activity or prior therapy.

Assay: immunoSEQ multiplex PCR; the TCRdb copy retains only in-frame clones and omits some. This sample carries about 97,000 clones, around 89% of them seen once, and the ten largest clones take around 6.6%. With regard to this clone: The antigen remains unidentified.

In germline, CDR1 is KGHSH, CDR2 LQKENI. The V end lost 3 bases, the J end lost 2 bases, and 11 bases lay between the germline ends. The CDR3 is 16 residues long. Every patient was affected by relapse after autologous stem cell transplantation, while exposure to brentuximab vedotin was not uniform. The chain links TRBV18 to TRBJ1-6; D gene uncertain. This sequence was found in a human donor with classical Hodgkin lymphoma. The sequences come from peripheral blood mononuclear cells (PBMCs), collected before the second cycle of nivolumab. In nucleotides, the CDR3 is TGTGCCAGCTCACCTAACGGACCTCCCTATAATTCACCCCTCCACTTT. Protein sequence: CASSPNGPPYNSPLHF.